This note documents a single T cell receptor (beta chain) sequence. Its antigen is not yet known. Qualities for individual bases were not recorded, and no much larger clone is one base off. This sample is drawn from a study of blood T cell repertoires in COVID-19 (dated by TCRdb to the early 2020s). Study-wide context: Collaborator samples came from the United States, Italy and Spain and covered acute and convalescent phases of COVID-19. The prospective study material was composed of cDNA or gDNA derived from T cells, B-cell-depleted T cells, or PBMCs. The dataset comprised deeply sampled blood TCRbeta repertoires from subjects exposed to, actively infected with, or recovered from COVID-19. The repertoires were made available in a free public database intended to serve as a resource for research on the immune response to SARS-CoV-2. Samples came from the ongoing ImmuneRACE study (first 160 participants) plus 1,254 subjects from 6 global collaborators. The sample metadata nearly always contained a de-identified subject ID, COVID-19 status, age in years and sex. Where HLA class I and class II types were available, the types were taken from metadata supplied by the sample provider, not from assay-based typing.

The germline V gene gives CDR1 as MDHEN and CDR2 as SYDVKM. V is pared back by 1 base and J by 6 bases, with 12 bases lying between the germline termini. The CDR3 spans 14 residues, from the cysteine through the phenylalanine. CDR3 DNA only is kept here, 42 bases in frame from base 1. TCRbeta CDR3 regions were amplified from genomic DNA using the immunoSEQ Assay, a bias-controlled multiplex PCR. Regarding the original processing steps: Nucleated cell counts per sample were estimated from amplification of reference gene primers within the assay. Sequence reads were collapsed and filtered to measure the absolute abundance of every unique TCRbeta CDR3 rearrangement. For each sample, productive Simpson clonality was calculated by taking the square root of Simpson's diversity index across productive rearrangements. Here the immuneACCESS table is served through TCRdb, limited to in-frame sequences with V and J called. Missing clones are a known gap in these copies; in checked studies unresolved V genes cover under half, and the rest lacks a known reason. From that table come the V and J calls and clone size; the DNA was used to work out D and trimming. The sample records 300,000 or so clones, roughly 82% of which are singletons. The biggest ten clones account for about 1.7% of the sample.

Study-level results and caveats: How much clinical and demographic metadata was included differed by source and by participant, and the metadata was provided uncurated.

Collaborating institutions collected whole blood in K2EDTA tubes following their own protocols. Collaborator samples were shipped for TCRbeta analysis as frozen whole blood, isolated PBMCs, or DNA extracted from either sample type. The chain links TRBV28 with TRBJ1-2; TRBD1 is possibly the D segment (5 matching bases). Sequencing input: peripheral blood. The clonotype comes from a woman between 50 and 59 years old with acute or convalescent COVID-19. The DNA sequence is TGTGCCAGCAGTTTATCCGACAGACGGAATGGCTACACCTTC. Its amino acids are CASSLSDRRNGYTF.